Shown below are 23 T cell receptor beta chains from a single sample sequenced in a study of CD8 T cells in Susac syndrome. Random hexamers were used to reverse transcribe an amount of roughly 0.45 to 1 ug RNA. TCRdb called the immunoSEQ multiplex PCR reads again in MiXCR, with one record for every CDR3 protein. Of about 440,000 distinct CDR3 sequences in the sample, approximately 85% are singletons; the top ten hold about 0.12%. The sample comprised CD8+ T cells from PBMCs. These receptors all come from a human donor with multiple sclerosis.

This sequence joins TRBV2 and TRBJ1-6; no clear D gene. The CDR3 consists of 16 residues. Trimming removed 4 bases at V and 0 bases at J, with 10 bases between. Germline-derived CDR1 and CDR2 are SNHLY and FYNNEI. The CDR3 nucleotides read TGTGCCAGCAGTGGGACCCTGAGCTCCTATAATTCACCCCTCCACTTT. It specifies CASSGTLSSYNSPLHF. Looking up the rest from reference TRBV2 and TRBJ1-6 gives the full variable domain: EPEVTQTPSHQVTQMGQEVILRCVPISNHLYFYWYRQILGQKVEFLVSFYNNEISEKSEIFDDQFSVERPDGSNFTLKIRSTKLEDSAMYFCASSGTLSSYNSPLHFGNGTRLTVT.

This clonotype was found once. The J gene is TRBJ2-7, the V gene TRBV18; 13 bases fit TRBD2. The CDR3 runs 16 residues. The J segment lost 4 bases and the V segment lost 2 bases, leaving 5 bases of the junction unmatched. CDR1 and CDR2 (germline): KGHSH, LQKENI. The CDR3 is CASSPRTSGSWYEQYF. The CDR3 DNA is TGTGCCAGCTCACCAAGGACTAGCGGGAGCTGGTACGAGCAGTACTTC.

This chain joins TRBV5-4 and TRBJ2-3; the D gene could be TRBD1 or TRBD2 (5 bases each). V was shortened by 0 bases and J by 5 bases, with 13 bases between the two germline ends. This CDR3 contains 15 residues. The V gene's germline CDR1 is SGHNT and CDR2 YYREEE (reference sequence). CDR3 region: CASSLAAGGGDTQYF. CDR3 nucleotides: TGTGCCAGCAGCTTGGCCGCTGGGGGTGGAGATACGCAGTATTTT.

This chain links TRBV27 with TRBJ2-5, with 9 bases lining up with TRBD2. The CDR3 loop spans 14 amino acids. Unmatched junction bases numbered 5, after V lost 4 bases and J lost 5 bases. Germline lookup yields CDR1 MNHEY and CDR2 SMNVEV (reference sequence). This CDR3 is CASSSAGGSETQYF. The CDR3 nucleotides read TGTGCCAGCAGTTCCGCGGGGGGGTCGGAGACCCAGTACTTC.

V and J are TRBV5-1 and TRBJ2-1; 7 bases agree with TRBD1. Germline V gives CDR1 SGHRS, CDR2 YFSETQ. This CDR3 has 16 amino acids. V trimming: 3 bases; J trimming: 2 bases; junction bases outside the gene matches: 8. In DNA, the CDR3 is TGCGCCAGCAGCTCAATCCACAGGGGACCCTACAATGAGCAGTTCTTC. It specifies CASSSIHRGPYNEQFF.

The chain joins TRBV30 to TRBJ1-5; D uncertain. Germline V gene sequence: CDR1 GTSNPN, CDR2 SVGIG (reference sequence). CDR3 length: 12 amino acids. Trimming removed 1 base at V and 7 bases at J, with 8 bases between. The CDR3 nucleotides are TGTGCCTGGAGTGGTGGGAGCCAGCCCCAGCATTTT. It is translated as CAWSGGSQPQHF.

V is TRBV7-9 and J is TRBJ2-7; maybe TRBD2 (6 bases). V lost 2 bases and J lost 1, with 15 bases in between. The germline CDR1 and CDR2 sequences are SEHNR and FQNEAQ (reference sequence). The CDR3 is 16 amino acids. CDR3 in amino acids: CASSLLLGRQSYEQYF. In DNA, the CDR3 is TGTGCCAGCAGCTTATTATTAGGGAGGCAGTCCTACGAGCAGTACTTC.

The genes are TRBV27 and TRBJ1-5; unclear D gene. The V gene's germline CDR1 is MNHEY and CDR2 SMNVEV (reference sequence). This CDR3 is 14 amino acids long. V lost 3 bases to trimming and J lost 7 bases, with 13 bases between them. The CDR3 here is CASSFLGSEQPQHF. The CDR3 DNA follows: TGTGCCAGCAGTTTCTTGGGGTCGGAGCAGCCCCAGCATTTT.

This clonotype was detected only once. The chain carries TRBV6-2 or TRBV6-3 and TRBJ2-5; D possibly uses TRBD1 or TRBD2 (5 bases each). Germline V gene lookup returns CDR1 MNHEY and CDR2 SVGEGT. The CDR3 runs 14 residues. Trimming cost V 7 bases and J 0 bases, with 12 bases left between them. The CDR3: CASIGTYDQETQYF. The CDR3 DNA is TGTGCCAGCATTGGGACCTACGACCAAGAGACCCAGTACTTC.

This sequence joins TRBV28 and TRBJ2-1; no firm D call. V was cut by 3 bases and J by 3 bases, with 9 bases left in between. The CDR3 has 14 amino acids. The germline V gene has CDR1 MDHEN and CDR2 SYDVKM. Written as DNA, the CDR3 is TGTGCCAGCAGTTTGGGCCTTCTCTACAATGAGCAGTTCTTC. It is translated as CASSLGLLYNEQFF.

V is TRBV3-1 and J is TRBJ2-1; 8 nucleotides line up with TRBD2. CDR3 length: 17 amino acids. CDR1 and CDR2 (germline): LGHDT, YNNKEL (reference sequence). Germline trimming cut 1 base from V and 5 bases from J; bases unmatched to any gene: 10. CDR3 coding DNA: TGTGCCAGCAGCCAAGGGGGGCCCGGGAGGGACCACAATGAGCAGTTCTTC. Translating it yields CASSQGGPGRDHNEQFF.

V usage is TRBV14 and J usage is TRBJ2-7; D is undetermined. From germline, CDR1 is SGHDN and CDR2 FVKESK. Trimming left V 8 bases short and J 0 bases short, with 11 bases between. CDR3 length: 13 amino acids. CDR3 bases: TGTGCCAGCTTTGGTCCCCCCTCCTACGAGCAGTACTTC. Translated: CASFGPPSYEQYF.

The V gene is TRBV7-9, the J gene TRBJ2-1; 8 bases fit TRBD2. Germline V gene data show CDR1 as SEHNR and CDR2 as FQNEAQ (reference sequence). Trimming at V came to 5 bases and at J to 9 bases, leaving 12 bases not matched to a gene. The CDR3 contains 15 residues. This CDR3 reads CASSTTTKRETEQFF. The CDR3 bases are TGTGCCAGCAGCACCACCACTAAGCGGGAGACTGAGCAGTTCTTC.

This chain connects TRBV5-1 to TRBJ1-1, with TRBD1 as a possible D gene (6 bases). Germline lookup yields CDR1 SGHRS and CDR2 YFSETQ. Trimming removed 0 bases from V and 3 bases from J, with 15 bases in between. The CDR3 is 16 amino acids. This chain's CDR3 is CASSLGFQGSYTEAFF. In DNA form, the CDR3 reads TGCGCCAGCAGCTTGGGGTTCCAGGGGTCCTACACTGAAGCTTTCTTT.

The J gene is TRBJ2-1, the V gene TRBV4-1, with a tentative D call TRBD2 (5 bases). Trimming cost V 5 bases and J 5 bases, with 13 bases left between them. CDR3 length: 14 amino acids. Germline V gene lookup returns CDR1 MGHRA and CDR2 YSYEKL. CDR3 region: CASSGGGSNNEQFF. CDR3 DNA: TGCGCCAGCAGCGGTGGTGGGAGTAACAATGAGCAGTTCTTC.

V usage is TRBV20-1 and J usage is TRBJ2-7; 7 bases match TRBD2. Germline values: CDR1 DFQATT, CDR2 SNEGSKA (reference sequence). V trimming: 1 base; J trimming: 5 bases; junction bases outside the gene matches: 26. The CDR3 runs 20 residues. The CDR3 bases are TGCAGTGCTAGAGCTCCGTTCCCGTATTGGCGGGAGTCCGAGCGGGACGAGCAGTACTTC. It yields the protein CSARAPFPYWRESERDEQYF.

The gene calls are TRBV23-1 and TRBJ1-5; D remains ambiguous. TRBV23-1 is assigned to the ORF class and has an uncertain function. The CDR3 totals 22 residues. Trimming removed 0 bases at V and 0 bases at J, with 27 bases between. The CDR3 loop is CASSQSLCSARYDLDSNQPQHF. The CDR3 DNA follows: TGCGCCAGCAGTCAATCTCTATGTTCAGCGAGATACGACTTAGATAGCAATCAGCCCCAGCATTTT.

With regard to this clonotype: One end of the junction varies from germline; a read error may be responsible. The gene calls are TRBV14 and TRBJ1-5, with TRBD1 as a possible D gene (5 bases). The CDR3 totals 13 residues. Germline assignment: CDR1 SGHDN and CDR2 FVKESK. CDR3 region: CTSPGALNQPQHF. The CDR3 nucleotides read TGTACCAGCCCCGGGGCACTCAATCAGCCCCAGCATTTT.

The chain is built from TRBV7-8 and TRBJ1-3; 7 bases are a match to TRBD1. The CDR3 is 15 residues long. Germline CDR1 SGHVS, CDR2 FQNEAQ. V gave up 5 bases and J gave up 3 bases; unmatched junction bases: 7. DNA for the CDR3: TGTGCCAGCAGCCCGCGACAGGGTATTGGAAACACCATATATTTT. Its protein is CASSPRQGIGNTIYF.

V is TRBV30 and J is TRBJ2-1, with D unclear. CDR3 length: 13 amino acids. In germline, CDR1 is GTSNPN, CDR2 SVGIG (reference sequence). V shed 8 bases and J shed 0 bases, with 11 bases lying between them. The CDR3 protein is CALSQSSYNEQFF. Here the CDR3 DNA reads TGTGCCCTCAGCCAGAGCTCCTACAATGAGCAGTTCTTC.

V and J are TRBV19 and TRBJ2-7, with 9 bases identical to TRBD1. CDR1 is LNHDA, CDR2 SQIVND, per germline (reference sequence). The CDR3 is made up of 14 amino acids. With 5 bases clipped from V and 6 bases from J, the junction kept 8 bases outside the gene matches. The CDR3 sequence: CASSHPGQGIEQYF. As DNA, the CDR3 is TGTGCCAGTAGTCACCCCGGACAGGGGATCGAGCAGTACTTC.

Details on this clonotype: An end of the junction does not agree with germline; a read error may underlie this. The J gene is TRBJ2-7, the V gene TRBV6-6; D gene uncertain. Per the germline V gene, CDR1 is MNHNY and CDR2 is SVGAGI (reference sequence). The CDR3 loop spans 12 amino acids. The chain's CDR3 is CASSHSGNEQYF. In DNA, the CDR3 is TGTGCCAGCAGTCACTCGGGTAACGAGCAGTACTTC.

The chain has TRBV5-4 and TRBJ2-2, with D perhaps matching TRBD2 (5 bases). The CDR3 totals 15 residues. From germline, CDR1 is SGHNT and CDR2 YYREEE (reference sequence). Deletions cut 1 base from V and 6 bases from J, with 13 bases between. The CDR3 region is CASSLRPGDSGELFF. The CDR3 DNA follows: TGTGCCAGCAGCTTGAGACCCGGGGATTCCGGGGAGCTGTTTTTT. Full variable domain (rest looked up from reference TRBV5-4 and TRBJ2-2): ETGVTQSPTHLIKTRGQQVTLRCSSQSGHNTVSWYQQALGQGPQFIFQYYREEENGRGNFPPRFSGLQFPNYSSELNVNALELDDSALYLCASSLRPGDSGELFFGEGSRLTVL.